These 16 T cell receptor beta chains were sequenced from one sample in a study of graft-versus-host responses after intestinal transplantation. Using immunoSEQ multiplex PCR, the repertoire was profiled, and TCRdb retains in-frame clones only, with some absent. The data show 98,000 or so clones, with about 82% seen just once and 1.4% held by the top ten. Source: PBMCs, taken 255 days after intestinal transplant. Receptors originate from a human patient who received an intestinal transplant, so some T cells may come from the graft donor.

This clone is a singleton in its sample. The chain uses TRBV11-2 and TRBJ1-2; TRBD1 matches at 8 bases. The junction had 12 bases not matched to a gene; V was cut back by 7 bases and J by 5 bases. From germline, CDR1 is SGHAT and CDR2 FQNNGV. This CDR3 has 15 amino acids. The CDR3 here is CASNPGTGNRYGYTF. CDR3 bases: TGTGCCAGCAACCCCGGGACAGGCAATCGTTATGGCTACACCTTC.

The CDR3 DNA follows: TGTGCCAGCAGTTCGATGAGCGGTAAAGAGACCCAGTACTTC. Translating gives CASSSMSGKETQYF. The J gene is TRBJ2-5, the V gene TRBV27, with D perhaps TRBD2 (5 bases). This CDR3 has 14 residues. Germline assignment: CDR1 MNHEY and CDR2 SMNVEV (reference sequence). With 4 bases removed from V and 3 bases from J, the gap between germline ends came to 12 bases.

The chain combines TRBV27 with TRBJ1-2; a weak D match, TRBD1 (5 bases). The ends were cut back, 5 bases at V and 5 bases at J, with 12 bases in the middle. The CDR3 totals 13 residues. CDR1 is MNHEY and CDR2 is SMNVEV in the germline V gene (reference sequence). CDR3 coding DNA: TGTGCCAGCAGTGCATCGGGGGTATATGGCTACACCTTC. Translated, it gives CASSASGVYGYTF.

The chain joins TRBV30 to TRBJ2-1, with 9 bases lining up with TRBD1. The CDR3 is made up of 12 amino acids. Germline V gives CDR1 GTSNPN, CDR2 SVGIG (reference sequence). The ends lost 4 bases at V and 7 bases at J; junction bases unmatched: 2. CDR3 in DNA: TGTGCCTGGACGACAGGGGGTAATGAGCAGTTCTTC. The encoded protein is CAWTTGGNEQFF. The full variable domain, completed using reference TRBV30 and TRBJ2-1, is SQTIHQWPATLVQPVGSPLSLECTVEGTSNPNLYWYRQAAGRGLQLLFYSVGIGQISSEVPQNLSASRPQDRQFILSSKKLLLSDSGFYLCAWTTGGNEQFFGPGTRLTVL.

This clone was seen once. The V call is TRBV9, the J call TRBJ2-7; 15 bases are shared with TRBD2. The germline gives CDR1 SGDLS, CDR2 YYNGEE. The junction had 6 bases not matched to a gene; V was cut back by 4 bases and J by 1 base. The CDR3 contains 17 residues. Here the CDR3 reads CASSPGLAGGVSYEQYF. CDR3 bases: TGTGCCAGCAGCCCCGGACTAGCGGGAGGGGTGTCCTACGAGCAGTACTTC.

V usage is TRBV18 and J usage is TRBJ2-2, with unresolved D. Trimming stripped 1 base from V and 4 bases from J, with 10 bases between. The CDR3 covers 15 residues. Germline lookup yields CDR1 KGHSH and CDR2 LQKENI. CDR3 nucleotides: TGTGCCAGCTCACCACTGGCTTGGGCCACCGGGGAGCTGTTTTTT. Protein: CASSPLAWATGELFF.

This clone was observed a few times. The chain joins TRBV7-3 to TRBJ1-6, with D unresolved. The CDR3 covers 19 residues. Per germline, CDR1 SGHTA and CDR2 FQGTGA. Trimming left V 0 bases short and J 7 bases short, with 22 bases between. CDR3 residues: CASSLTYWRQVLYNSPLHF. CDR3 sequence (DNA): TGTGCCAGCAGCTTAACGTATTGGAGGCAGGTCCTCTACAATTCACCCCTCCACTTT. The complete variable domain, with remaining parts taken from reference TRBV7-3 and TRBJ1-6, reads GAGVSQTPSNKVTEKGKYVELRCDPISGHTALYWYRQSLGQGPEFLIYFQGTGAADDSGLPNDRFFAVRPEGSVSTLKIQRTERGDSAVYLCASSLTYWRQVLYNSPLHFGNGTRLTVT.

The chain has TRBV28 and TRBJ1-5; D possibly corresponds to TRBD1 (5 bases). The CDR3 totals 17 residues. The germline V and J ends were trimmed by 2 bases and 2 bases, with 16 bases remaining between them. Germline CDR1 reads MDHEN; CDR2 reads SYDVKM. The CDR3 loop reads CASSLRNWGRGNQPQHF. CDR3 sequence (DNA): TGTGCCAGCAGTTTAAGAAATTGGGGGAGGGGCAATCAGCCCCAGCATTTT.

With respect to this clone: Other nucleotide sequences in the sample specify the same CDR3. The CDR3 DNA is TGTGCCAGCAGTTTACGGGAACTGAACACTGAAGCTTTCTTT. Its translation: CASSLRELNTEAFF. The V call is TRBV28, the J call TRBJ1-1; D gene unclear. The V and J ends lost 2 bases and 0 bases respectively, with 7 bases between them. Germline-derived CDR1 and CDR2 are MDHEN and SYDVKM. This CDR3 has 14 residues.

The chain is built from TRBV7-8 and TRBJ1-5; D ambiguous. This CDR3 spans 17 amino acids. Per germline, CDR1 SGHVS and CDR2 FQNEAQ. V shed 0 bases and J shed 1 base, with 13 bases lying between them. The CDR3 spells CASSLAYRATSNQPQHF. The CDR3 DNA is TGTGCCAGCAGCTTAGCGTACCGAGCGACGAGCAATCAGCCCCAGCATTTT.

The chain uses TRBV11-3 and TRBJ2-1, with a possible D match to TRBD2 (5 bases). The V gene lost 5 bases and the J gene lost 10 bases, with 9 bases spanning the gap. Germline-derived CDR1 and CDR2 are SGHNT and YENEEA. The CDR3 extends over 11 amino acids. CDR3: CASSGGLEQFF. The CDR3 coding sequence is TGTGCCAGCAGCGGAGGACTGGAGCAGTTCTTC.

This clone was picked up a small number of times. The chain uses TRBV2 and TRBJ2-2; D call uncertain. This CDR3 is built from 14 residues. V lost 5 bases to trimming and J lost 0 bases, with 7 bases between them. CDR1 is SNHLY and CDR2 is FYNNEI in the germline V gene. The DNA for the CDR3 is TGTGCCAGCAGTTCACTTTCGAACACCGGGGAGCTGTTTTTT. Amino acids: CASSSLSNTGELFF.

Remarks on this clone: Germline and junction disagree at one end, which may indicate a read error. The V gene is TRBV28, the J gene TRBJ2-4, with TRBD1 identical over 11 bases. The germline gives CDR1 MDHEN, CDR2 SYDVKM. The CDR3 is 13 residues long. This CDR3 is CASSPYSPGQGVF. CDR3 nucleotide sequence: TGTGCCAGCAGTCCCTATTCCCCGGGACAGGGGGTCTTC.

This chain links TRBV9 with TRBJ1-1; D unresolved. V shed 4 bases and J shed 4 bases, with 8 bases lying between them. The CDR3 is 12 amino acids. Per germline, CDR1 SGDLS and CDR2 YYNGEE. CDR3 DNA: TGTGCCAGCAGCCCCTTTAGCACTGAAGCTTTCTTT. This gives the protein CASSPFSTEAFF.

The chain's CDR3 is CASSEGTNQPQHF. CDR3 DNA: TGTGCCAGCAGTGAGGGCACCAATCAGCCCCAGCATTTT. The V and J genes are TRBV6-1 and TRBJ1-5, with D unclear. The CDR3 is 13 residues long. The germline gives CDR1 MNHNS, CDR2 SASEGT. The V and J ends lost 3 bases and 3 bases respectively, with 6 bases between them.

The chain carries TRBV4-2 and TRBJ2-2; 7 bases are shared with TRBD1. The J segment lost 0 bases and the V segment lost 4 bases, leaving 5 bases of the junction unmatched. The CDR3 totals 16 residues. Germline assignment: CDR1 LGHNA and CDR2 YNFKEQ. The DNA of the CDR3 is TGTGCCAGCAGCCCTGCGGACAGGACGAACACCGGGGAGCTGTTTTTT. Translating gives CASSPADRTNTGELFF.